The rows below give T cell receptor beta chains drawn from one sample of a study of T cells in Graves' hyperthyroidism and ophthalmopathy. TCRdb reprocessed the multiplex PCR reads via MiXCR and lists one record per CDR3 protein. The repertoire holds hundreds of thousands of distinct CDR3 sequences, around 25% seen once, with 73% in the top ten. The sample comprised blood. The receptors come from a man aged 50-59 years with Graves' hyperthyroidism. Each CDR3 is given with its conserved first and last residue. Fields, in order: V gene, clone size, J gene, D gene, CDR3 protein, CDR3 DNA. The D gene is left open where the match is weak. The size field is filled for only some rows; it gives once, few, many or a size class.

V gene: TRBV12-3/TRBV12-4; clone size: NA; J gene: TRBJ1-2; D gene: NA; CDR3 protein: CASSRVSRDGYTF; CDR3 DNA: TGTGCCAGCAGCCGAGTGTCCCGGGATGGCTACACCTTC
V gene: TRBV29-1; clone size: few; J gene: TRBJ2-3; D gene: NA; CDR3 protein: CSALRGGWADTQYF; CDR3 DNA: TGCAGCGCCTTGAGAGGGGGTTGGGCAGATACGCAGTATTTT
V gene: TRBV10-3; clone size: many; J gene: TRBJ1-1; D gene: TRBD1; CDR3 protein: CAITPGTGGTEAFF; CDR3 DNA: TGTGCCATCACCCCCGGGACAGGGGGGACTGAAGCTTTCTTT
V gene: TRBV19; clone size: NA; J gene: TRBJ2-7; D gene: TRBD2; CDR3 protein: CASSTGTSGRIEQYF; CDR3 DNA: TGTGCCAGTAGTACCGGGACTAGCGGGAGGATCGAGCAGTACTTC
V gene: TRBV18; clone size: many; J gene: TRBJ1-1; D gene: NA; CDR3 protein: CASSPDTANTEAFF; CDR3 DNA: TGTGCCAGCTCACCAGACACCGCGAACACTGAAGCTTTCTTT
V gene: TRBV9; clone size: NA; J gene: TRBJ2-1; D gene: TRBD1; CDR3 protein: CASSAPTGESYNEQFF; CDR3 DNA: TGTGCCAGCAGCGCCCCGACAGGGGAATCCTACAATGAGCAGTTCTTC
V gene: TRBV6-2/TRBV6-3; clone size: NA; J gene: TRBJ2-3; D gene: TRBD2; CDR3 protein: CASQAGGTDTQYF; CDR3 DNA: TGTGCCAGCCAGGCGGGGGGCACAGATACGCAGTATTTT
V gene: TRBV5-1; clone size: few; J gene: TRBJ2-1; D gene: NA; CDR3 protein: CASSTTGTPPYNEQFF; CDR3 DNA: TGCGCCAGCAGCACGACCGGGACTCCCCCCTACAATGAGCAGTTCTTC
V gene: TRBV11-2; clone size: many; J gene: TRBJ1-1; D gene: TRBD1; CDR3 protein: CASSRQGLANTEAFF; CDR3 DNA: TGTGCCAGCAGCAGACAGGGTCTGGCGAACACTGAAGCTTTCTTT
V gene: TRBV7-9; clone size: NA; J gene: TRBJ2-3; D gene: NA; CDR3 protein: CASSFRVGDTDTQYF; CDR3 DNA: TGTGCCAGCAGCTTCCGGGTGGGGGACACAGATACGCAGTATTTT
V gene: TRBV4-2; clone size: NA; J gene: TRBJ1-5; D gene: NA; CDR3 protein: CASSQERTDNQPQHF; CDR3 DNA: TGTGCCAGCAGCCAAGAAAGGACAGACAATCAGCCCCAGCATTTT
V gene: TRBV10-3; clone size: NA; J gene: TRBJ2-1; D gene: TRBD2; CDR3 protein: CAIGPGGSYNEQFF; CDR3 DNA: TGTGCCATCGGTCCCGGGGGGTCCTACAATGAGCAGTTCTTC
V gene: TRBV5-6; clone size: few; J gene: TRBJ2-7; D gene: NA; CDR3 protein: CASSLRIRGLVEQYF; CDR3 DNA: TGTGCCAGCAGCTTGAGGATCAGGGGCTTAGTCGAGCAGTACTTC
V gene: TRBV12-3/TRBV12-4; clone size: many; J gene: TRBJ1-1; D gene: NA; CDR3 protein: CASRPTRGTVVEAFF; CDR3 DNA: TGTGCCAGCAGACCAACAAGAGGGACGGTAGTTGAAGCTTTCTTT
V gene: TRBV15; clone size: NA; J gene: TRBJ1-4; D gene: NA; CDR3 protein: CATSRDFGEKLFF; CDR3 DNA: TGTGCCACCAGCAGAGACTTTGGTGAAAAACTGTTTTTT
V gene: TRBV6-1; clone size: NA; J gene: TRBJ1-4; D gene: TRBD1; CDR3 protein: CASQEGAQEKLFF; CDR3 DNA: TGTGCCAGCCAAGAGGGGGCACAAGAAAAACTGTTTTTT
V gene: TRBV2; clone size: NA; J gene: TRBJ1-2; D gene: NA; CDR3 protein: CASSEADTDGGYTF; CDR3 DNA: TGTGCCAGCAGTGAAGCGGACACCGATGGCGGCTACACCTTC